This T cell receptor (beta chain) stems from a study of vaccination effects on CD4 cells after COVID-19. Of note for this clone: Its antigen is unknown.

CDR1 and CDR2 from the germline V gene are GTSNPN and SVGIG (reference sequence). The CDR3 covers 13 residues. Trimming removed 0 bases from V and 4 bases from J, with 7 bases in between. Antigen-specific CD4+ T cell clonotypes were called by their expansion after viral peptide-pool culture in ViraFEST. Following 10 days of culture, CD4+ T cells were isolated. Confirmation by PCR established that the person had SARS-CoV-2 infection between March and December 2020. Participants received two doses of either the BNT162b2 or mRNA-1273 vaccine. Cultures of over 1.5 million PBMC per well contained 8 to 10 IU/ml IL-2 plus 10 ug/ml peptides. Here immunoSEQ multiplex PCR was the method, and the copy in TCRdb shows in-frame clones only, minus some. Among 13,000 to 15,000 clones listed, over 60% were seen once. Findings and caveats of the study: The study, lacking early post-infection timepoints, had few convalescent patients.

The sample here was CD4+ T cells from PBMCs cultured with HCoV-NL63 spike peptides, taken after COVID-19 vaccination. The TCR was taken from a human donor who had a prior SARS-CoV-2 infection. The V and J genes are TRBV30 and TRBJ1-5, with D possibly matching TRBD1 (5 bases). The CDR3 coding sequence is TGTGCCTGGAGTGTACAGGAGAATCAGCCCCAGCATTTT. Amino acid sequence: CAWSVQENQPQHF.